One sample yielded the 13 T cell receptor beta chains listed below, sequenced in a study of T cells in Graves' hyperthyroidism and ophthalmopathy. Using RNA transcripts as the source, TCR beta CDR3 regions were amplified. First-round RT-PCR targeting the TCR CDR3 was performed with the HTBI primer set. TCRdb re-called the multiplex PCR reads through MiXCR, storing one row per CDR3 protein. The sample consists of some 690,000 distinct CDR3 sequences, 17% of them appearing once. The sequencing sample was made of blood. These receptors originate from a man aged 50 to 60 with Graves' hyperthyroidism.

This chain joins TRBV24-1 and TRBJ2-2, with a weak D call TRBD1 (6 bases). The CDR3 totals 14 residues. CDR1 and CDR2 from the germline V gene are KGHDR and SFDVKD. V gave up 5 bases and J gave up 6 bases, with 12 bases separating them. CDR3 DNA: TGTGCCACCAGTGGTCCAGGGGTTCCCGGGGAGCTGTTTTTT. Protein: CATSGPGVPGELFF.

This clonotype was seen ten or more times. The CDR3 spells CASSTDGSSYNEQFF. DNA for the CDR3: TGTGCCAGCAGTACGGACGGCAGCTCCTACAATGAGCAGTTCTTC. V gene TRBV6-1 combines with J gene TRBJ2-1; D gene uncertain. The V gene lost 5 bases and the J gene lost 0 bases, with 11 bases spanning the gap. The germline V gene encodes CDR1 MNHNS and CDR2 SASEGT. This CDR3 contains 15 residues.

This clonotype occurred many times. The chain recombines TRBV12-3 or TRBV12-4 with TRBJ1-6, with D tentatively TRBD1 (5 bases). The CDR3 is 15 amino acids. The V end was cut by 2 bases, the J end by 7 bases, with 12 bases between. Here the CDR3 DNA reads TGTGCCAGCAGTTTACGGGGGGAAGGGAATTCACCCCTCCACTTT. It translates to CASSLRGEGNSPLHF.

A few counts support this clonotype. The rearrangement joins TRBV6-1 to TRBJ1-1, with unresolved D. The CDR3 spans 12 residues. Per the germline V gene, CDR1 is MNHNS and CDR2 is SASEGT. V was clipped by 11 bases and J by 3 bases, with 13 bases between them. CDR3 sequence: CAGAGEYTEAFF. As DNA, the CDR3 is TGTGCCGGTGCCGGGGAGTACACTGAAGCTTTCTTT.

This clonotype has a count of ten or more. The genes are TRBV12-3 or TRBV12-4 and TRBJ2-2; D possibly corresponds to TRBD2 (6 bases). The CDR3 has 14 residues. The germline V and J ends were trimmed by 5 bases and 0 bases, with 7 bases remaining between them. This CDR3 reads CASSPGANTGELFF. For the CDR3, the DNA is TGTGCCAGCAGTCCGGGAGCGAACACCGGGGAGCTGTTTTTT.

As concerns this clonotype: The junction shows a germline mismatch at one end, possibly a read error. The chain carries TRBV20-1 and TRBJ1-2; a possible D gene is TRBD1 (5 bases). The germline V gene encodes CDR1 DFQATT and CDR2 SNEGSKA (reference sequence). The CDR3 covers 13 residues. CDR3 nucleotide sequence: TGCAATGCTAGAGAGGGACGGAGCTATGGCTACACCTTC. It specifies CNAREGRSYGYTF.

This clonotype was counted many times. The chain links TRBV12-3 or TRBV12-4 to TRBJ2-7; D is perhaps TRBD2 (6 bases). Trimming pared 7 bases from V and 3 bases from J, leaving 13 bases between. The CDR3 has 13 residues. CDR3 loop: CASKIGGNYEQYF. The CDR3 nucleotides are TGTGCCAGCAAAATTGGCGGGAACTACGAGCAGTACTTC.

This clonotype was seen repeatedly, ten times or more. The V gene is TRBV12-3 or TRBV12-4, the J gene TRBJ2-7; TRBD1 matches at 8 bases. The CDR3 spans 14 residues. The V segment lost 3 bases and the J segment 6 bases; nucleotides outside the gene matches: 7. CDR3 nucleotide sequence: TGTGCCAGCAGTTTTTGGACAGGGAAGGGCGAGCAGTACTTC. Its translation: CASSFWTGKGEQYF.

This clonotype occurred many times. The chain joins TRBV7-8 to TRBJ2-1; D may be TRBD2 (5 bases). CDR3 length: 12 amino acids. Trimming stripped 5 bases from V and 9 bases from J, with 11 bases between. Germline V CDR1 and CDR2: SGHVS, FQNEAQ. DNA of the CDR3: TGTGCCAGCAGCCCCTCGGGGAGTGAGCAGTTCTTC. Protein: CASSPSGSEQFF.

This clonotype was counted ten times or more. The junction departs from the called germline gene at one end, perhaps through a read error. This rearrangement joins TRBV29-1 to TRBJ2-5, with D uncertain. Germline assignment: CDR1 SQVTM and CDR2 ANQGSEA. CDR3 size: 12 residues. The DNA of the CDR3 is TGCAGCGGCTACACTAACCACGAGACCCAGTACTTC. Protein: CSGYTNHETQYF.

This clonotype has ten or more counts. V and J are TRBV28 and TRBJ2-5; D is possibly TRBD1 (6 bases). The ends were cut back, 8 bases at V and 1 base at J, with 20 bases in the middle. The CDR3 is 16 residues long. The V gene's germline CDR1 is MDHEN and CDR2 SYDVKM. CDR3 in amino acids: CASQHPLQGVQETQYF. CDR3 DNA sequence: TGTGCCAGCCAGCATCCACTACAGGGAGTCCAAGAGACCCAGTACTTC.

On this clonotype: This may be a read error, as it is one base from a much larger clone. This chain links TRBV18 with TRBJ1-5; D is unclear. The CDR3 has 17 residues. Germline CDR1 KGHSH, CDR2 LQKENI. The chain's CDR3 is CAGSPPSVGARGQPQHF. The CDR3 DNA follows: TGTGCCGGCTCACCACCGAGTGTAGGAGCGAGAGGCCAGCCCCAGCATTTT.

The genes are TRBV6-1 and TRBJ2-7, with D possibly called TRBD1 or TRBD2 (6 bases each). V dropped 7 bases and J dropped 5 bases, with 12 bases sitting between them. Germline V CDR1 and CDR2: MNHNS, SASEGT. There are 12 residues in the CDR3. The CDR3 loop reads CASTGRGDEQYF. CDR3 in DNA: TGTGCCAGCACCGGAAGGGGGGACGAGCAGTACTTC.